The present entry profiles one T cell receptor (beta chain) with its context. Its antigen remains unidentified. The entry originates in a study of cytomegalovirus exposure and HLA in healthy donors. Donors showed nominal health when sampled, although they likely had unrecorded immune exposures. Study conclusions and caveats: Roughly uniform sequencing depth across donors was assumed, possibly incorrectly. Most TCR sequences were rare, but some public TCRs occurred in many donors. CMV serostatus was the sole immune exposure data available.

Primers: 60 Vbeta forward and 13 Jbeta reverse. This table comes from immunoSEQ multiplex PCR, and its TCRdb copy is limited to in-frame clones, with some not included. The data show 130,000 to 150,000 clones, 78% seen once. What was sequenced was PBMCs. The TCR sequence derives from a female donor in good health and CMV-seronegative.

CDR3 nucleotides: TGCGCCAGCAGCCAAGAAACGGTAGCAGCAGATACGCAGTATTTT. As protein: CASSQETVAADTQYF. The rearrangement links TRBV4-3 to TRBJ2-3; D gene unclear. Germline CDR1 is LGHNA and CDR2 is YSLEER. The CDR3 is made up of 15 amino acids. Trimming removed 0 bases from V and 4 bases from J, with 11 bases in between.